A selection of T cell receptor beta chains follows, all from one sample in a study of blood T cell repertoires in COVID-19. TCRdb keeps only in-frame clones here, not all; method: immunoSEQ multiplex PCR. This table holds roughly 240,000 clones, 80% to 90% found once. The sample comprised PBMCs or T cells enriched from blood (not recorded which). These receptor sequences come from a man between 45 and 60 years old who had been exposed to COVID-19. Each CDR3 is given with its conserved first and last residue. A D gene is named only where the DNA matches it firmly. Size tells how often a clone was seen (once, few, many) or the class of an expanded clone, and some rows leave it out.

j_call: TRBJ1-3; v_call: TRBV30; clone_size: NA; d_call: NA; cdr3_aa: CAWSVLQGNPSGNTIYF; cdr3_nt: TGTGCCTGGAGTGTACTCCAGGGGAACCCCTCTGGAAACACCATATATTTT
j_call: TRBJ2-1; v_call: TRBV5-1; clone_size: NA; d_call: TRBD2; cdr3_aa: CASSTVAGTSYNEQFF; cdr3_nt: TGCGCCAGCAGCACTGTAGCGGGAACCTCCTACAATGAGCAGTTCTTC
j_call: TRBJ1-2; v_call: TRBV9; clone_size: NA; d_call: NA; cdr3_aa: CASSGPGYGYTF; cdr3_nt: TGTGCCAGCAGCGGCCCGGGCTATGGCTACACCTTC
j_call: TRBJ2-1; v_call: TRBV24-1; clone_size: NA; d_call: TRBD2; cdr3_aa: CATSDERGRFNEQFF; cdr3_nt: TGTGCCACCAGTGACGAGCGGGGGAGGTTCAATGAGCAGTTCTTC
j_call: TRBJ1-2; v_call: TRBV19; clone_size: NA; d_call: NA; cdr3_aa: CASKDYYGYTF; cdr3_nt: TGTGCCAGTAAGGACTACTATGGCTACACCTTC
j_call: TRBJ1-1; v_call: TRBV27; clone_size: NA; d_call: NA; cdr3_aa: CASSPQYLRGRITEAFF; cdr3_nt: TGTGCCAGCAGTCCACAATACTTACGGGGGAGAATCACTGAAGCTTTCTTT
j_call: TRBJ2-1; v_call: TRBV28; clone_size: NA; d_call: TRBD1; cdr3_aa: CASRPGGPYNEQFF; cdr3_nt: TGTGCCAGCAGGCCAGGGGGCCCCTACAATGAGCAGTTCTTC
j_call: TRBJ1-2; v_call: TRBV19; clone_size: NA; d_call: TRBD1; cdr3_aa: CASSLPTGDYGYTF; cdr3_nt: TGTGCCAGTAGTCTCCCGACAGGGGACTATGGCTACACCTTC
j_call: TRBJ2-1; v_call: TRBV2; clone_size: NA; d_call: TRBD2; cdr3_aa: CASTPLAGAYNEQFF; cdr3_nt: TGTGCCAGCACCCCCCTAGCGGGGGCTTACAATGAGCAGTTCTTC
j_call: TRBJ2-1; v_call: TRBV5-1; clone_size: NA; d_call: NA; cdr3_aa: CASSLSAYNEQFF; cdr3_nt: TGCGCCAGCAGCTTGAGCGCCTACAATGAGCAGTTCTTC
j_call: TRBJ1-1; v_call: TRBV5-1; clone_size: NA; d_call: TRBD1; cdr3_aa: CASSSTGVDTEAFF; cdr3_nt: TGCGCCAGCAGCTCGACAGGGGTGGACACTGAAGCTTTCTTT
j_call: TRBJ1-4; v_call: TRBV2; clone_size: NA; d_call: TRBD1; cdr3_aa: CASSGTGRGEKLFF; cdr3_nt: TGTGCCAGCAGTGGGACAGGGAGGGGGGAAAAACTGTTTTTT
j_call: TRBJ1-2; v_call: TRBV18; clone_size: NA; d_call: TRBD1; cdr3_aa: CASSPTTGEEGYTF; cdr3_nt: TGTGCCAGCTCACCGACGACAGGGGAGGAGGGCTACACCTTC
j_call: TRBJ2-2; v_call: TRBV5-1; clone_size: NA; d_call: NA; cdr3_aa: CASSRGLLNTGELFF; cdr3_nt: TGCGCCAGCAGCCGTGGACTTTTGAACACCGGGGAGCTGTTTTTT
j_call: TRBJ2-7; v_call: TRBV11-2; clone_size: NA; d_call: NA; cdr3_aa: CASSWTAIAEQYF; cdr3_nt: TGTGCCAGCAGCTGGACAGCGATAGCTGAGCAGTACTTC
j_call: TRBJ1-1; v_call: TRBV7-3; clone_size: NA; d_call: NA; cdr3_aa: CASSSWDTSNTEAFF; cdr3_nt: TGTGCCAGCAGCTCATGGGACACTTCGAACACTGAAGCTTTCTTT
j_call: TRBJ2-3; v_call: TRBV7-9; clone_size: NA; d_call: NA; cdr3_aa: CASSLLPAGSTDTQYF; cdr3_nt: TGTGCCAGCAGCTTACTACCGGCAGGGAGCACAGATACGCAGTATTTT
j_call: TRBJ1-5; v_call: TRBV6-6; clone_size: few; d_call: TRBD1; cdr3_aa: CASSLIGGQSYLHF; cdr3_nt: TGTGCCAGCAGCTTGATCGGGGGACAGTCTTATTTGCATTTT
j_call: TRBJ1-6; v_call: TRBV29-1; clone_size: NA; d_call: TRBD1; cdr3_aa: CSVGDRARSPLHF; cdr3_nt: TGCAGCGTTGGGGACAGGGCTAGGTCACCCCTCCACTTT
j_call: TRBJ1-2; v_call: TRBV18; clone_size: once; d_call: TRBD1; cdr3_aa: CASSQWDSNYGYTF; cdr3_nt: TGTGCCAGCTCACAGTGGGACAGCAACTATGGCTACACCTTC
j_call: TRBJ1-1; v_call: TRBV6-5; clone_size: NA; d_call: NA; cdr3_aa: CASSISSGGFTEAFF; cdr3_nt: TGTGCCAGCAGCATCTCTTCGGGGGGCTTCACTGAAGCTTTCTTT
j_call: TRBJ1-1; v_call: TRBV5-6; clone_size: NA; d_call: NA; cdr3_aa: CASRRQANTEAFF; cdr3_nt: TGTGCCAGCAGGCGACAGGCGAACACTGAAGCTTTCTTT
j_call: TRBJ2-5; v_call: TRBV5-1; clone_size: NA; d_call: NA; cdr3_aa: CASSLWAEPLETQYF; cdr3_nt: TGCGCCAGCAGCTTGTGGGCTGAACCTTTGGAGACCCAGTACTTC
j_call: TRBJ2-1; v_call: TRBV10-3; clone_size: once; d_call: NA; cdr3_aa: CAISTQGSYNEQFF; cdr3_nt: TGTGCCATCAGTACCCAGGGTTCCTACAATGAGCAGTTCTTC
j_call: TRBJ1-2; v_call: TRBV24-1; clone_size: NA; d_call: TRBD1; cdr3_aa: CATSDRTGGGYTF; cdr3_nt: TGTGCCACCAGTGACAGGACAGGAGGTGGCTACACCTTC
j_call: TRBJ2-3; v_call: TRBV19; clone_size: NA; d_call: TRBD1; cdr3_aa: CASSNRGRDTQYF; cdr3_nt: TGTGCCAGTAGTAACAGGGGCCGGGATACGCAGTATTTT
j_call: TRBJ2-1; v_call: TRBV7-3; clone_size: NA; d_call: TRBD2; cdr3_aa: CASSYSTSGRDEQFF; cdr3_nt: TGTGCCAGCAGTTATTCGACTAGCGGGAGGGATGAGCAGTTCTTC
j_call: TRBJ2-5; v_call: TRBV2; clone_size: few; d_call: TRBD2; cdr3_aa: CASRVAGGPQKTQYF; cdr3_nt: TGTGCCAGCAGAGTAGCGGGGGGGCCCCAAAAGACCCAGTACTTC
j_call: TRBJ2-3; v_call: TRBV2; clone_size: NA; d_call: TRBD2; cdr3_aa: CASSETSVGTQYF; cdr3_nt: TGTGCCAGCAGTGAAACTAGCGTCGGTACGCAGTATTTT
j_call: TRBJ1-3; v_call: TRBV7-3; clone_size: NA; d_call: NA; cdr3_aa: CASSPTGGNTIYF; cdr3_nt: TGTGCCAGCAGCCCAACCGGGGGAAACACCATATATTTT
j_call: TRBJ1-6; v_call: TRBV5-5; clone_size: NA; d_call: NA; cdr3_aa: CASSLRSSGSPLHF; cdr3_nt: TGTGCCAGCAGCTTGCGGTCCTCTGGTTCACCCCTCCACTTT
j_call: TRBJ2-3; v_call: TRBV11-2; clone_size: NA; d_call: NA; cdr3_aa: CASSLAGASTDTQYF; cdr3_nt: TGTGCCAGCAGCTTAGCAGGCGCTAGCACAGATACGCAGTATTTT
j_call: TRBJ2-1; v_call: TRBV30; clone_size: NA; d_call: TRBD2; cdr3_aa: CAWSAGLVSEQFF; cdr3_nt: TGTGCCTGGAGTGCTGGACTAGTCAGCGAGCAGTTCTTC
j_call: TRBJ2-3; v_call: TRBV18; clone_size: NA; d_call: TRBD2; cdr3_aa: CASSPGTSGGFTDTQYF; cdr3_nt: TGTGCCAGCTCACCCGGGACTAGCGGGGGCTTCACAGATACGCAGTATTTT